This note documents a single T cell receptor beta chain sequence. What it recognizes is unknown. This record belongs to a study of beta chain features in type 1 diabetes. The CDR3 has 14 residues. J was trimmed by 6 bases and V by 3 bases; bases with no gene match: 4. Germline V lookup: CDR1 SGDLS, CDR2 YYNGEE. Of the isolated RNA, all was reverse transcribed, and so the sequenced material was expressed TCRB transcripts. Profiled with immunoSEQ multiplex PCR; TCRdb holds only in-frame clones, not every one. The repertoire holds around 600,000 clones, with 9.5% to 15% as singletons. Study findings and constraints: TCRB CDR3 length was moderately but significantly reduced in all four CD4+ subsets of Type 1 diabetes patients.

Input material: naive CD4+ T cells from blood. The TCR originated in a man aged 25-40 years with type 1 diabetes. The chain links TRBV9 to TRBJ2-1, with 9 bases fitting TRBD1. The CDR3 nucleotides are TGTGCCAGCAGCGAACAGGGGGCTTCCAATGAGCAGTTCTTC. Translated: CASSEQGASNEQFF. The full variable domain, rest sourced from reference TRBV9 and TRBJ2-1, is DSGVTQTPKHLITATGQRVTLRCSPRSGDLSVYWYQQSLDQGLQFLIQYYNGEERAKGNILERFSAQQFPDLHSELNLSSLELGDSALYFCASSEQGASNEQFFGPGTRLTVL.